These 32 T cell receptor beta chains were all obtained from the same sample, sequenced in a study of blood T cell repertoires in COVID-19. The method was immunoSEQ multiplex PCR; TCRdb's version includes in-frame clones alone and lacks a portion of them. The data contain about 130,000 clones, about four fifths of them singletons. Sequencing input: peripheral blood. Source of these receptors: a man aged 35-49 years with active or convalescent COVID-19.

The chain employs TRBV10-3 and TRBJ1-2; possibly TRBD1 for D (5 bases). With 10 bases removed from V and 6 bases from J, the gap between germline ends came to 18 bases. The CDR3 has 13 amino acids. The germline V gene encodes CDR1 ENHRY and CDR2 SYGVKD. The CDR3 DNA reads TGTGCCACCGATCGGGGGGATATCAATGGCTACACCTTC. Translated, it gives CATDRGDINGYTF.

The chain employs TRBV27 and TRBJ2-2; maybe TRBD2 (5 bases). V gave up 2 bases and J gave up 4 bases, with 8 bases separating them. Germline CDR1 MNHEY, CDR2 SMNVEV (reference sequence). The CDR3 extends over 14 amino acids. CDR3 in amino acids: CASSLIRGTGELFF. CDR3 bases: TGTGCCAGCAGTTTAATTCGGGGCACCGGGGAGCTGTTTTTT.

This CDR3 reads CASSVGQSSYNEQFF. CDR3 bases: TGTGCCAGCAGCGTAGGACAGAGCTCCTACAATGAGCAGTTCTTC. The V gene is TRBV9, the J gene TRBJ2-1; possibly TRBD1 for D (5 bases). The CDR3 is 15 amino acids. The germline V gene encodes CDR1 SGDLS and CDR2 YYNGEE. Trimming cost V 0 bases and J 0 bases, with 7 bases left between them.

The sample holds one count of this clone. The V and J genes are TRBV7-9 and TRBJ2-1; 14 bases match TRBD2. The germline gives CDR1 SEHNR, CDR2 FQNEAQ (reference sequence). CDR3 length: 18 amino acids. The V and J ends lost 5 bases and 1 base, in that order; junction bases with no gene match: 7. The CDR3 protein is CASSPGTSGGLSYNEQFF. CDR3 DNA: TGTGCCAGCAGCCCCGGGACTAGCGGGGGCCTATCCTACAATGAGCAGTTCTTC.

The chain is built from TRBV7-2 and TRBJ2-3, with unresolved D. Germline V gene sequence: CDR1 SGHTA, CDR2 FQGNSA. This CDR3 is 14 amino acids long. The ends were cut back, 0 bases at V and 5 bases at J, with 9 bases in the middle. DNA of the CDR3: TGTGCCAGCAGCTTAGCGTTGGCAAAAGATACGCAGTATTTT. Amino acids: CASSLALAKDTQYF.

V usage is TRBV10-1 and J usage is TRBJ2-5; TRBD2 is a possible D gene (5 bases). The length of the CDR3 is 13 residues. CDR1 is WNHNN, CDR2 SYGVQD, per germline (reference sequence). V was pared by 0 bases and J by 7 bases, with 9 bases between. The CDR3 bases are TGCGCCAGCAGTGAGTCGAGGGCGGGGACCCAGTACTTC. It encodes CASSESRAGTQYF.

The gene calls are TRBV10-2 and TRBJ2-5; tentatively, D is TRBD1 (6 bases). V was pared by 10 bases and J by 5 bases, with 14 bases between. CDR1 WSHSY and CDR2 SAAADI come from the germline V gene. The CDR3 has 12 amino acids. CDR3 nucleotides: TGCGCCACCAGGGTAGGGGGTGAGACCCAGTACTTC. As protein: CATRVGGETQYF.

J is TRBJ1-1 and V is TRBV30; D is undetermined. The germline V gene has CDR1 GTSNPN and CDR2 SVGIG (reference sequence). CDR3 length equals 13 residues. The germline V and J ends were trimmed by 3 bases and 1 base, with 9 bases remaining between them. In DNA form, the CDR3 reads TGTGCCTGGAGAAGGTGGAGGAACACTGAAGCTTTCTTT. Translating gives CAWRRWRNTEAFF.

This chain joins TRBV25-1 and TRBJ1-1; D possibly corresponds to TRBD1 (5 bases). V was shortened by 6 bases and J by 4 bases, with 18 bases between the two germline ends. CDR1 is MGHDK and CDR2 is SYGVNS in the germline V gene. CDR3 length: 15 residues. The CDR3 sequence: CASRRQSIASTEAFF. The CDR3 bases are TGTGCCAGCAGGAGACAGTCAATTGCGAGCACTGAAGCTTTCTTT.

The chain joins TRBV18 to TRBJ2-5; 7 nucleotides align to TRBD1. Germline V gene data show CDR1 as KGHSH and CDR2 as LQKENI. The V gene end was trimmed by 6 bases and the J gene end by 8 bases; junction bases not matched to a gene: 12. CDR3 size: 14 residues. As DNA, the CDR3 is TGTGCCAGCTCCCGGACAGGCGACAGTTCAACCCAGTACTTC. Protein: CASSRTGDSSTQYF. The whole variable domain, filled in from reference TRBV18 and TRBJ2-5, reads NAGVMQNPRHLVRRRGQEARLRCSPMKGHSHVYWYRQLPEEGLKFMVYLQKENIIDESGMPKERFSAEFPKEGPSILRIQQVVRGDSAAYFCASSRTGDSSTQYFGPGTRLLVL.

This clone has only a few counts. V is TRBV29-1 and J is TRBJ2-7, with TRBD2 identical over 16 bases. The junction had 10 bases not matched to a gene; V was cut back by 7 bases and J by 4 bases. CDR1 is SQVTM, CDR2 ANQGSEA, per germline. The length of the CDR3 is 16 residues. This chain's CDR3 is CSASGLAGGPRYEQYF. The CDR3 region has the DNA TGCAGCGCTTCGGGACTAGCGGGGGGGCCGAGGTACGAGCAGTACTTC.

The CDR3 region has the DNA TGTGCCAGCAGCCCAAGGATGAGGGGGGGCCCCACCGGGGAGCTGTTTTTT. It translates to CASSPRMRGGPTGELFF. This chain uses TRBV7-3 with TRBJ2-2; D perhaps matches TRBD2 (7 bases). From germline, CDR1 is SGHTA and CDR2 FQGTGA. V shed 5 bases and J shed 4 bases, with 20 bases lying between them. This CDR3 is 17 amino acids long.

The chain employs TRBV24-1 and TRBJ1-2; 9 bases align to TRBD1. This CDR3 has 14 amino acids. The ends lost 3 bases at V and 5 bases at J; junction bases unmatched: 3. Germline V gene data show CDR1 as KGHDR and CDR2 as SFDVKD. CDR3 bases: TGTGCCACCAGTGATGGGGACAGGGCATATGGCTACACCTTC. It yields the protein CATSDGDRAYGYTF.

The V call is TRBV11-2, the J call TRBJ2-3, with D unresolved. The V gene's germline CDR1 is SGHAT and CDR2 FQNNGV. The V end lost 1 base, the J end lost 3 bases, and 11 bases lay between the germline ends. There are 15 residues in the CDR3. CDR3 coding DNA: TGTGCCAGCAGCTTAGCCCACCACCAGACAGATACGCAGTATTTT. It codes for CASSLAHHQTDTQYF.

This chain connects TRBV19 to TRBJ1-5, with a tentative D call TRBD1 (5 bases). The CDR3 is 16 residues long. From germline, CDR1 is LNHDA and CDR2 SQIVND (reference sequence). Trimming pared 7 bases from V and 2 bases from J, leaving 18 bases between. This chain's CDR3 is CASTARGGAGNQPQHF. CDR3 nucleotide sequence: TGTGCCAGTACAGCCCGCGGTGGGGCAGGCAATCAGCCCCAGCATTTT.

V is TRBV19 and J is TRBJ1-6; tentative D call: TRBD1 (5 bases). The CDR3 runs to 15 residues. Germline CDR1 and CDR2: LNHDA and SQIVND (reference sequence). The germline V and J ends were trimmed by 1 base and 9 bases, with 13 bases remaining between them. In DNA form, the CDR3 reads TGTGCCAGTAGTATAGGTTCAGGGTTCGGTTCACCCCTCCACTTT. This sequence encodes CASSIGSGFGSPLHF.

The V gene is TRBV11-2, the J gene TRBJ2-7, with 7 bases aligning to TRBD1. The CDR3 is made up of 14 amino acids. After removal of 5 bases from V and 7 bases from J, the junction contained 11 bases not matched to a gene. Germline assignment: CDR1 SGHAT and CDR2 FQNNGV. The chain's CDR3 is CASSPRTGFAEQYF. CDR3 coding DNA: TGTGCCAGCAGCCCACGGACAGGTTTTGCTGAGCAGTACTTC.

Comment on this clone: The sample has other DNA sequences that encode this CDR3 too. The genes are TRBV3-1 (or the pseudogene TRBV3-2) and TRBJ1-3; D gene ambiguous. Deletions cut 4 bases from V and 4 bases from J, with 5 bases between. The length of the CDR3 is 12 residues. In germline, CDR1 is LGHDT, CDR2 YNNKEL (reference sequence). CDR3 DNA: TGTGCCAGCAGCCCGGGGGGAAACACCATATATTTT. Encoded protein: CASSPGGNTIYF.

The chain combines TRBV7-9 with TRBJ2-6; D possibly corresponds to TRBD1 (6 bases). V lost 6 bases, J lost 2 bases, and 8 bases lay in between. From germline, CDR1 is SEHNR and CDR2 FQNEAQ (reference sequence). This CDR3 comprises 14 residues. The CDR3 here is CASSRQAGANVLTF. CDR3 nucleotides: TGTGCCAGCAGTCGACAGGCTGGGGCCAACGTCCTGACTTTC.

This clone was seen more than once but under ten times. The chain uses TRBV5-1 and TRBJ1-1; D is unclear. V dropped 4 bases and J dropped 1 base, with 8 bases sitting between them. The CDR3 consists of 13 residues. Per germline, CDR1 SGHRS and CDR2 YFSETQ. CDR3 residues: CASSHTSNTEAFF. The DNA for the CDR3 is TGCGCCAGCAGCCATACATCGAACACTGAAGCTTTCTTT.

This clone has just one count. The J gene is TRBJ2-2, the V gene TRBV7-9, with D possibly being TRBD1 (5 bases). This CDR3 region has 17 residues. The ends were cut back, 1 base at V and 2 bases at J, with 14 bases in the middle. In germline, CDR1 is SEHNR, CDR2 FQNEAQ (reference sequence). The CDR3 loop is CASSLVLDSSNTGELFF. The DNA for the CDR3 is TGTGCCAGCAGCTTAGTCCTCGACAGCTCAAACACCGGGGAGCTGTTTTTT.

This chain links TRBV24-1 with TRBJ2-7; no reliable D call. V dropped 0 bases and J dropped 1 base, with 9 bases sitting between them. The CDR3 loop spans 15 amino acids. Germline-derived CDR1 and CDR2 are KGHDR and SFDVKD. The CDR3 protein is CATSDLLADSYEQYF. CDR3 in DNA: TGTGCCACCAGTGATTTGTTAGCTGATTCCTACGAGCAGTACTTC.

This sequence joins TRBV5-1 and TRBJ2-5, with TRBD2 matching 9 bases. Germline CDR1 SGHRS, CDR2 YFSETQ. This CDR3 has 16 amino acids. With V trimmed by 4 bases and J by 5 bases, 12 bases remained unmatched. The CDR3 loop is CASSMEEGLAGETQYF. DNA of the CDR3: TGCGCCAGCAGCATGGAGGAGGGCCTAGCGGGGGAGACCCAGTACTTC.

This clone showed up just a few times. The chain has TRBV7-2 and TRBJ2-3; unclear D gene. Germline V gives CDR1 SGHTA, CDR2 FQGNSA. Trimming removed 1 base from V and 1 base from J, with 9 bases in between. This CDR3 spans 15 amino acids. CDR3 bases: TGTGCCAGCAGCTTAGGCGTATCGGGCACAGATACGCAGTATTTT. As protein: CASSLGVSGTDTQYF.

The rearrangement joins TRBV7-2 to TRBJ1-5; TRBD1 matches at 7 bases. Trimming removed 6 bases from V and 4 bases from J; junction bases left unmatched: 15. CDR3 size: 17 residues. Germline CDR1 reads SGHTA; CDR2 reads FQGNSA. The CDR3 region has the DNA TGTGCCAGCAGAGACGCTCACCGGGACAGCCTAAATCAGCCCCAGCATTTT. Translation: CASRDAHRDSLNQPQHF. The variable domain in full, with the rest retrieved from reference TRBV7-2 and TRBJ1-5, is GAGVSQSPSNKVTEKGKDVELRCDPISGHTALYWYRQSLGQGLEFLIYFQGNSAPDKSGLPSDRFSAERTGGSVSTLTIQRTQQEDSAVYLCASRDAHRDSLNQPQHFGDGTRLSIL.

This rearrangement joins TRBV20-1 to TRBJ2-3, with 13 nucleotides matching TRBD2. Germline assignment: CDR1 DFQATT and CDR2 SNEGSKA (reference sequence). Germline trimming cut 6 bases from V and 6 bases from J; bases unmatched to any gene: 9. CDR3 length equals 15 residues. CDR3 coding DNA: TGCAGTGCAAGTCTACTAGCGGGGGGGCTGGATACGCAGTATTTT. Amino acid sequence: CSASLLAGGLDTQYF.

This rearrangement joins TRBV5-1 to TRBJ2-3, with TRBD2 matching 7 bases. The CDR3 is 15 amino acids. V shed 3 bases and J 1 base; nucleotides not matched to a gene: 5. Germline V CDR1 and CDR2: SGHRS, YFSETQ. The CDR3 loop is CASSYLAGGTDTQYF. As DNA, the CDR3 is TGCGCCAGCAGCTATTTAGCGGGTGGCACAGATACGCAGTATTTT. The variable domain in full, with the rest retrieved from reference TRBV5-1 and TRBJ2-3, is KAGVTQTPRYLIKTRGQQVTLSCSPISGHRSVSWYQQTPGQGLQFLFEYFSETQRNKGNFPGRFSGRQFSNSRSEMNVSTLELGDSALYLCASSYLAGGTDTQYFGPGTRLTVL.

The chain couples TRBV4-2 to TRBJ2-7; TRBD1 agrees at 9 bases. CDR3 length: 13 amino acids. Germline assignment: CDR1 LGHNA and CDR2 YNFKEQ. Unmatched junction bases numbered 4, after V lost 4 bases and J lost 6 bases. Written as DNA, the CDR3 is TGTGCCAGCAGCCGGGACAGGGCTTCCGAGCAGTACTTC. As protein: CASSRDRASEQYF.

The rearrangement uses TRBV7-8 and TRBJ2-7; 9 nucleotides match TRBD1. From germline, CDR1 is SGHVS and CDR2 FQNEAQ. The junction had 11 bases not matched to a gene; V was cut back by 5 bases and J by 6 bases. The CDR3 length is 15 residues. CDR3 protein: CASSGPGQGRVEQYF. The CDR3 DNA is TGTGCCAGCAGCGGCCCGGGACAGGGCCGGGTCGAGCAGTACTTC.

This clone showed up just once. The rearrangement links TRBV19 to TRBJ1-2; 7 bases are a match to TRBD1. The CDR3 is 14 residues long. V trimming: 2 bases; J trimming: 8 bases; junction bases outside the gene matches: 8. CDR1 is LNHDA and CDR2 is SQIVND in the germline V gene (reference sequence). The chain's CDR3 is CASSISTGAGGYTF. CDR3 DNA: TGTGCCAGTAGTATATCCACAGGGGCGGGCGGCTACACCTTC. The full variable domain, in which reference TRBV19 and TRBJ1-2 provide the parts outside the CDR3, is DGGITQSPKYLFRKEGQNVTLSCEQNLNHDAMYWYRQDPGQGLRLIYYSQIVNDFQKGDIAEGYSVSREKKESFPLTVTSAQKNPTAFYLCASSISTGAGGYTFGSGTRLTVV.

V and J are TRBV11-2 and TRBJ1-5, with a possible D match to TRBD1 (6 bases). Germline V gene lookup returns CDR1 SGHAT and CDR2 FQNNGV. V dropped 5 bases and J dropped 4 bases, with 9 bases sitting between them. CDR3 length equals 13 residues. CDR3 residues: CASSTDRNQPQHF. The CDR3 DNA follows: TGTGCCAGCAGCACCGACAGGAATCAGCCCCAGCATTTT.

The chain joins TRBV12-3 or TRBV12-4 to TRBJ1-1, with 7 bases identical to TRBD1. The CDR3 is made up of 12 amino acids. V was pared by 5 bases and J by 11 bases, with 8 bases of the junction left unmatched. CDR3 region: CASSVGGGIAFF. CDR3 bases: TGTGCCAGCAGTGTCGGAGGGGGCATCGCTTTCTTT.